Listed here are 21 T cell receptor beta chains from one sample, sequenced in a study of cytomegalovirus exposure and HLA in healthy donors. Only in-frame clones appear in the TCRdb table, and some are missing; sequencing was by immunoSEQ multiplex PCR. The table shows roughly 330,000 clones, with about 90% occurring only once. Source material: PBMCs. Receptor source: a woman aged 25 to 45 in good health and CMV-seropositive.

The chain uses TRBV27 and TRBJ2-7; 7 positions agree with TRBD1. Trimming cost V 3 bases and J 6 bases; bases outside gene matches: 8. The CDR3 has 14 amino acids. The V gene's germline CDR1 is MNHEY and CDR2 SMNVEV (reference sequence). The DNA of the CDR3 is TGTGCCAGCAGTTTCCAGGACAGGATTCTCGAGCAGTACTTC. It codes for CASSFQDRILEQYF.

The chain links TRBV28 to TRBJ1-5, with a weak D call TRBD1 (6 bases). Germline V gene data show CDR1 as MDHEN and CDR2 as SYDVKM. The ends were cut back, 2 bases at V and 2 bases at J, with 19 bases in the middle. CDR3 size: 18 residues. The CDR3 region is CASSLVQGGGIGNQPQHF. The CDR3 bases are TGTGCCAGCAGTTTAGTACAGGGAGGGGGGATTGGCAATCAGCCCCAGCATTTT.

Here the CDR3 DNA reads TGTGCCTGGAGGTACGGGTCCTACGAGCAGTACTTC. Encoded protein: CAWRYGSYEQYF. The chain uses TRBV30 and TRBJ2-7, with D unresolved. CDR3 size: 12 residues. Germline CDR1 is GTSNPN and CDR2 is SVGIG (reference sequence). V lost 3 bases and J 1 base, leaving 7 bases between the germline ends.

The chain is built from TRBV27 and TRBJ2-1; D is perhaps TRBD2 (5 bases). Trimming stripped 5 bases from V and 9 bases from J, with 17 bases between. The CDR3 totals 14 residues. Germline V gene lookup returns CDR1 MNHEY and CDR2 SMNVEV (reference sequence). The DNA of the CDR3 is TGTGCCAGCAGTCCGGGATTTAGGATGGGTGAGCAGTTCTTC. Its translation is CASSPGFRMGEQFF.

V gene TRBV28 combines with J gene TRBJ2-5; 9 bases are a match to TRBD2. V dropped 2 bases and J dropped 0; count of bases not matched to a gene: 4. CDR3 size: 16 residues. Germline-derived CDR1 and CDR2 are MDHEN and SYDVKM. CDR3 sequence (DNA): TGTGCCAGCAGTTTAGTGGCGGGGGGGTACCAAGAGACCCAGTACTTC. This translates into CASSLVAGGYQETQYF.

The J gene is TRBJ1-3, the V gene TRBV28; 7 bases map to TRBD1. Germline CDR1 and CDR2: MDHEN and SYDVKM. The J segment lost 4 bases and the V segment lost 1 base, leaving 4 bases of the junction unmatched. The CDR3 is made up of 15 amino acids. In nucleotides, the CDR3 is TGTGCCAGCAGTTTATTACAGGGGCCAGGAAACACCATATATTTT. It translates to CASSLLQGPGNTIYF.

V is TRBV18 and J is TRBJ1-4; D remains unclear. The CDR3 loop spans 16 amino acids. CDR1 is KGHSH and CDR2 is LQKENI in the germline V gene. Trimming removed 3 bases at V and 0 bases at J, with 11 bases between. The CDR3 sequence is CASSPEALATNEKLFF. The CDR3 region has the DNA TGTGCCAGCTCACCGGAGGCTCTCGCAACTAATGAAAAACTGTTTTTT.

The V call is TRBV27, the J call TRBJ2-7; D possibly corresponds to TRBD2 (5 bases). The CDR3 length is 13 residues. Germline loops: CDR1 MNHEY, CDR2 SMNVEV (reference sequence). Trimming cost V 3 bases and J 4 bases, with 10 bases left between them. CDR3 sequence: CASSFRGQYEQYF. Here the CDR3 DNA reads TGTGCCAGCAGTTTTAGAGGGCAGTACGAGCAGTACTTC.

The chain combines TRBV6-5 with TRBJ2-1, with D possibly TRBD1 on 6 matching bases. Germline V gene lookup returns CDR1 MNHEY and CDR2 SVGAGI. The length of the CDR3 is 14 residues. Trimming cost V 2 bases and J 3 bases, with 8 bases left between them. Here the CDR3 DNA reads TGTGCCAGCAGTTACCAACAGGGCTACAATGAGCAGTTCTTC. It yields the protein CASSYQQGYNEQFF.

The chain is built from TRBV7-9 and TRBJ1-2; 9 positions agree with TRBD1. The CDR3 is 14 amino acids. With 5 bases clipped from V and 4 bases from J, the junction kept 5 bases outside the gene matches. The germline V gene has CDR1 SEHNR and CDR2 FQNEAQ (reference sequence). CDR3 nucleotide sequence: TGTGCCAGCAGCCTGGGGGACAGGGTCTATGGCTACACCTTC. Its protein is CASSLGDRVYGYTF.

This clone was recorded once. The chain has TRBV5-1 and TRBJ2-5, with 7 bases that match TRBD1. This CDR3 contains 14 residues. The germline V gene has CDR1 SGHRS and CDR2 YFSETQ. V dropped 3 bases and J dropped 0; count of bases not matched to a gene: 2. CDR3 loop: CASSWDRHQETQYF. CDR3 in DNA: TGCGCCAGCAGCTGGGACAGACACCAAGAGACCCAGTACTTC.

The chain couples TRBV4-1 to TRBJ2-7, with TRBD2 matching over 10 bases. Trimming removed 2 bases from V and 2 bases from J; junction bases left unmatched: 3. The germline V gene encodes CDR1 MGHRA and CDR2 YSYEKL. The CDR3 is 15 amino acids. The CDR3 region is CASSQLAGAAYEQYF. Here the CDR3 DNA reads TGCGCCAGCAGCCAACTAGCGGGGGCCGCCTACGAGCAGTACTTC.

V usage is TRBV5-5 and J usage is TRBJ2-7; 10 nucleotides line up with TRBD2. From germline, CDR1 is SGHKS and CDR2 YYEKEE (reference sequence). The CDR3 runs 15 residues. With 4 bases clipped from V and 3 bases from J, the junction kept 7 bases outside the gene matches. CDR3 sequence reads: CASSVAGGQNYEQYF. DNA of the CDR3: TGTGCCAGCAGCGTAGCGGGGGGCCAAAACTACGAGCAGTACTTC.

This clone was counted once. This chain uses TRBV30 with TRBJ2-5, with TRBD1 matching 7 bases. Germline values: CDR1 GTSNPN, CDR2 SVGIG (reference sequence). The CDR3 covers 14 residues. After removal of 3 bases from V and 2 bases from J, the junction contained 6 bases not matched to a gene. CDR3 sequence reads: CAWRVTGAQETQYF. As DNA, the CDR3 is TGTGCCTGGAGGGTAACAGGGGCACAAGAGACCCAGTACTTC.

The chain joins TRBV11-2 to TRBJ2-2; D not resolved. The length of the CDR3 is 16 residues. V was cut by 1 base and J by 7 bases, with 16 bases left in between. The germline V gene has CDR1 SGHAT and CDR2 FQNNGV. CDR3 amino acids: CASSLATPRGGGELFF. In DNA form, the CDR3 reads TGTGCCAGCAGCTTAGCAACACCTCGAGGTGGCGGGGAGCTGTTTTTT.

The chain is built from TRBV7-9 and TRBJ2-7, with TRBD1 identical over 11 bases. The length of the CDR3 is 17 residues. Per germline, CDR1 SEHNR and CDR2 FQNEAQ (reference sequence). The junction had 13 bases not matched to a gene; V was cut back by 7 bases and J by 2 bases. The CDR3 sequence: CASTGQGVWLGAYEQYF. The CDR3, as DNA: TGTGCCAGCACGGGACAGGGGGTCTGGCTAGGGGCCTACGAGCAGTACTTC.

This chain uses TRBV5-1 with TRBJ2-6; D may be TRBD1 or TRBD2 (5 bases each). This CDR3 comprises 16 residues. Trimming shortened V by 2 bases and J by 0 bases, and 9 bases separated the two germline ends. Germline V gives CDR1 SGHRS, CDR2 YFSETQ. The CDR3 is CASSLLGASGANVLTF. The CDR3 nucleotides are TGCGCCAGCAGCTTACTCGGGGCCTCTGGGGCCAACGTCCTGACTTTC.

This chain connects TRBV27 to TRBJ2-2; no reliable D call. Germline V lookup: CDR1 MNHEY, CDR2 SMNVEV (reference sequence). The CDR3 covers 13 residues. Trimming removed 5 bases at V and 6 bases at J, with 10 bases between. The CDR3 DNA sequence: TGTGCCAGCAGTCTCTCGGGCCCCGGGGAGCTGTTTTTT. This sequence encodes CASSLSGPGELFF.

This chain links TRBV28 with TRBJ2-1; TRBD2 matches 7 bases. Germline lookup yields CDR1 MDHEN and CDR2 SYDVKM. Trimming at V came to 6 bases and at J to 5 bases, leaving 10 bases not matched to a gene. The CDR3 has 15 residues. The CDR3 sequence: CASSNPGAGNNEQFF. As DNA, the CDR3 is TGTGCCAGCAGCAATCCCGGAGCGGGGAACAATGAGCAGTTCTTC.

V is TRBV6-5 and J is TRBJ1-5; D is unclear. Between the trimmed V and J ends, which lost 5 bases and 6 bases, there was a span of 14 bases. Germline V gene data show CDR1 as MNHEY and CDR2 as SVGAGI. The CDR3 extends over 14 amino acids. The CDR3 spells CASSPQRDFQPQHF. The CDR3 nucleotides are TGTGCCAGCAGTCCCCAGAGAGATTTTCAGCCCCAGCATTTT.

This clone was seen a single time. The V and J genes are TRBV7-9 and TRBJ2-5, with D possibly being TRBD1 (5 bases). In germline, CDR1 is SEHNR, CDR2 FQNEAQ (reference sequence). Trimming left V 8 bases short and J 5 bases short, with 18 bases between. This CDR3 is built from 14 residues. The CDR3 here is CASQGVAVGETQYF. The CDR3 bases are TGTGCCAGCCAAGGGGTTGCGGTAGGGGAGACCCAGTACTTC.